These 2 T cell receptor beta chains originate from one sample sequenced in a study of blood T cell repertoires in COVID-19. The assay was immunoSEQ multiplex PCR, and TCRdb's table has in-frame clones only and misses some. The sample consists of a few hundred thousand clones, approximately 80% of them appearing once. The sequenced sample consisted of peripheral blood. The receptors here all came from a man aged 55 to 70 with acute or convalescent COVID-19.

V and J are TRBV10-3 and TRBJ1-4; TRBD1 might be the D (5 bases). V was clipped by 5 bases and J by 8 bases, with 15 bases between them. CDR1 is ENHRY, CDR2 SYGVKD, per germline. The CDR3 has 14 amino acids. The DNA for the CDR3 is TGTGCCATCAGTAGCAGGGTAGGGCGAGAAAAACTGTTTTTT. Protein: CAISSRVGREKLFF.

The chain is built from TRBV29-1 and TRBJ1-2, with TRBD1 matching over 7 bases. The CDR3 totals 13 residues. Trimming cost V 1 base and J 6 bases; bases outside gene matches: 5. Germline V gene sequence: CDR1 SQVTM, CDR2 ANQGSEA. The CDR3 coding sequence is TGCAGCGTTGAAGGGGTGACAGGGAATGGCTACACCTTC. It translates to CSVEGVTGNGYTF.